Presented here are 21 T cell receptor beta chains from one specimen sequenced in a study of tumor-infiltrating lymphocytes in primary liver carcinoma. TCR beta cDNA was reverse-transcribed from about 0.45 ug of total RNA. The reaction used a constant-region primer and ProtoScript II reverse transcriptase. Modified slightly, ARM-PCR produced TCR beta libraries over three nested multiplex PCR rounds. In the first two PCR rounds, TRBV1-TRBV30 forward primers were paired with a C-beta reverse primer, and each round lasted roughly 10 cycles. TCRdb re-analysed the multiplex PCR reads in MiXCR, keeping a single row per CDR3 protein. Of roughly 120,000 distinct CDR3 sequences in the sample, approximately 70% were seen once. For each extraction, RNA and DNA were obtained together from 20-30 mg of unsorted bulk tissue. The sample consisted of liver tumor tissue from sampling region 1. Subset denoted: tumor region T1, superior pole. These receptors all stem from a woman aged 60-75 years with primary liver carcinoma and hepatitis B virus infection.

There are many counts of this clonotype. This chain joins TRBV6-1 and TRBJ1-1, with D hard to call. Germline values: CDR1 MNHNS, CDR2 SASEGT. V was clipped by 0 bases and J by 3 bases, with 14 bases between them. CDR3 length: 16 amino acids. The CDR3 sequence: CASSEAKARLDTEAFF. The CDR3 nucleotides read TGTGCCAGCAGTGAAGCGAAGGCGAGGCTGGACACTGAAGCTTTCTTT.

This clonotype was counted only a few times. The chain recombines TRBV12-3 or TRBV12-4 with TRBJ1-1, with unresolved D. V was shortened by 5 bases and J by 3 bases, with 13 bases between the two germline ends. This CDR3 comprises 14 residues. CDR3 residues: CASSAVAVHTEAFF. The CDR3 DNA sequence: TGTGCCAGCAGTGCAGTCGCAGTCCACACTGAAGCTTTCTTT.

This clonotype was found a few times. The V gene is TRBV30, the J gene TRBJ1-1; D gene ambiguous. The CDR3 is 13 residues long. Trimming took 0 bases from V and 8 from J, leaving 13 bases between them. The V gene's germline CDR1 is GTSNPN and CDR2 SVGIG (reference sequence). The CDR3 loop is CAWSVPVSSEAFF. DNA for the CDR3: TGTGCCTGGAGTGTACCGGTCAGTTCAGAAGCTTTCTTT.

V is TRBV11-2 and J is TRBJ2-2; the D call may be TRBD1 or TRBD2 (5 bases each). Trimming removed 9 bases at V and 4 bases at J, with 18 bases between. From germline, CDR1 is SGHAT and CDR2 FQNNGV. The length of the CDR3 is 15 residues. CDR3 nucleotides: TGTGCCAGTAGCCACGGGGCTAGAGGCACCGGGGAGCTGTTTTTT. Amino acid sequence: CASSHGARGTGELFF.

The chain joins TRBV5-6 to TRBJ1-1; the D gene is possibly TRBD1 (6 bases). The CDR3 runs to 14 residues. Germline V gene lookup returns CDR1 SGHDT and CDR2 YYEEEE. V shed 5 bases and J shed 6 bases, with 17 bases lying between them. CDR3 region: CASRRRDITPEAFF. CDR3 sequence (DNA): TGTGCCAGCAGACGAAGGGACATAACCCCTGAAGCTTTCTTT.

Details on this clonotype: One junction end does not reproduce the germline sequence, and a read error may be involved. The CDR3 DNA reads as TGTGCCAGTAGCTCGTTTACCCAAGAGATCCAGTACTTC. This gives the protein CASSSFTQEIQYF. The chain recombines TRBV11-2 with TRBJ2-5; D gene unclear. The CDR3 spans 13 residues. Germline CDR1 is SGHAT and CDR2 is FQNNGV.

This clonotype was observed a single time. The rearrangement uses TRBV11-2 and TRBJ2-1, with D perhaps TRBD1 or TRBD2 (5 bases each). This CDR3 is 16 amino acids long. The germline V gene has CDR1 SGHAT and CDR2 FQNNGV. Deletions cut 11 bases from V and 7 bases from J, with 27 bases between. CDR3 region: CADSLGAAYTGNEQFF. The CDR3 DNA follows: TGTGCCGACAGCTTAGGAGCGGCCTACACTGGGAATGAGCAGTTCTTC.

Concerning this clonotype: At one end the junction does not follow the germline gene, possibly because of a read error. The DNA of the CDR3 is TGTGCCAGCAACCAAGAAGGTCGACTAGCGGGCACAGATACGCAGTATTTT. Translated: CASNQEGRLAGTDTQYF. This chain connects TRBV4-1 to TRBJ2-3; 9 nucleotides align to TRBD2. The CDR3 has 17 residues. Germline CDR1 MGHRA, CDR2 YSYEKL.

This clonotype was seen a single time. The junction and the germline gene differ at one end; a read error may be behind it. This rearrangement joins TRBV6-6 to TRBJ1-1; D gene ambiguous. There are 14 residues in the CDR3. Germline lookup yields CDR1 MNHNY and CDR2 SVGAGI (reference sequence). CDR3 coding DNA: TGTGCCAGCATTACCGCAGAGATGAACACTGAAGTTTTCTTT. Its translation: CASITAEMNTEVFF.

This clonotype has only a few counts. The chain has TRBV30 and TRBJ1-2; 10 bases line up with TRBD1. Trimming cost V 1 base and J 4 bases; bases outside gene matches: 3. The germline gives CDR1 GTSNPN, CDR2 SVGIG (reference sequence). CDR3 length: 14 residues. CDR3 DNA: TGTGCCTGGAGTGCGACAGGGGGCGGCTATGGCTACACCTTC. It specifies CAWSATGGGYGYTF.

This clonotype has a handful of counts. Relative to the germline gene, one junction end is altered; a read error may explain this. The chain is built from TRBV11-2 and TRBJ2-3; 8 bases agree with TRBD2. This CDR3 is 21 amino acids long. The V gene's germline CDR1 is SGHAT and CDR2 FQNNGV. CDR3 in DNA: TGTGCCAGCAGCCTTGAGGATTTGGGACTAGAATCCTGGGTAGGCACAGATACGCAGTCTTTT. It specifies CASSLEDLGLESWVGTDTQSF.

This clonotype was recorded many times. The J gene is TRBJ2-5, the V gene TRBV5-4; D possibly corresponds to TRBD1 (6 bases). V lost 2 bases and J lost 0, with 20 bases in between. This CDR3 spans 18 amino acids. CDR1 is SGHNT, CDR2 YYREEE, per germline (reference sequence). Written as DNA, the CDR3 is TGTGCCAGCAGCTTTGGGGCCCCGGGACACGGAAACCAAGAGACCCAGTACTTC. This codes for CASSFGAPGHGNQETQYF.

Notes on this clonotype: A much larger clone differs from this one at a single base, so this may be a read error. V gene TRBV6-5 combines with J gene TRBJ2-5; D may match TRBD1 or TRBD2 (5 bases each). From germline, CDR1 is MNHEY and CDR2 SVGAGI. The length of the CDR3 is 14 residues. V lost 2 bases and J lost 6, with 13 bases in between. CDR3 sequence reads: CASSYPGAEKTQYF. The CDR3 DNA reads TGTGCCAGCAGTTACCCCGGGGCCGAAAAGACCCAGTACTTC.

This clonotype has more than one count but fewer than ten. The chain has TRBV28 and TRBJ2-2; D might be TRBD2 (6 bases). The CDR3 covers 15 residues. V was trimmed by 8 bases and J by 8 bases, leaving 21 bases between them. Germline V gene lookup returns CDR1 MDHEN and CDR2 SYDVKM. DNA of the CDR3: TGTGCCAGCGGCGGTCTAGCGATCCCCGAAGGGGAGCTGTTTTTT. Its protein is CASGGLAIPEGELFF.

On this clonotype: A read error may be the cause here, since a much bigger clone is one base away. This chain links TRBV5-4 with TRBJ2-1; 10 bases agree with TRBD2. Germline V gene sequence: CDR1 SGHNT, CDR2 YYREEE (reference sequence). This CDR3 comprises 17 residues. CDR3 bases: TGTGTCAGCAGCAAAGGACTAGCGGAAGGAGCCTACAATGAGCAGTTCTTC. It codes for CVSSKGLAEGAYNEQFF.

Of note for this clonotype: The conserved closing phenylalanine or tryptophan is absent in this CDR3, likely reflecting a read error. The limits of the CDR3 on the DNA are not certain, so only TCRdb's listed CDR3 is given. The chain uses TRBV11-2 and TRBJ2-7. The germline V gene encodes CDR1 SGHAT and CDR2 FQNNGV. 14 amino acids form the CDR3, both terminal residues included. The CDR3 here is CASSRDRTSDEQHS.

Of note for this clonotype: One base away lies a much larger clone, so this may be a sequencing read error. This sequence joins TRBV14 and TRBJ2-1; 8 bases match TRBD2. The trim removed 2 bases at V and 11 bases at J, leaving 11 bases unmatched. CDR3 length: 15 amino acids. The germline V gene encodes CDR1 SGHDN and CDR2 FVKESK. DNA for the CDR3: TGTGCCAGCAGCCAAATCCGGGAGGGTCGGAATAAGCAGTTCTTC. It translates to CASSQIREGRNKQFF.

Concerning this clonotype itself: At one boundary the junction diverges from the germline segment, which might be a read error. The J gene is TRBJ2-3, the V gene TRBV11-3; 11 bases match TRBD1. CDR1 and CDR2 (germline): SGHNT, YENEEA. CDR3 size: 17 residues. The CDR3 protein is CVSSLAAGQGASDTQYF. DNA for the CDR3: TGTGTCAGCAGCCTGGCGGCCGGACAGGGGGCCTCAGACACGCAGTATTTT.

Regarding this clonotype: A read error is likely, as this CDR3 ends without the conserved phenylalanine or tryptophan. The limits of the CDR3 on the DNA are not certain, so only TCRdb's listed CDR3 is given. This chain joins TRBV11-2 and TRBJ1-2. Germline CDR1 reads SGHAT; CDR2 reads FQNNGV. The CDR3 is made up of 13 amino acids, end residues included. Here the CDR3 reads CASSLGAGFGCTL.

This clonotype was found many times. J is TRBJ1-1 and V is TRBV6-1; a possible D gene is TRBD1 (5 bases). Trimming removed 4 bases at V and 7 bases at J, with 13 bases between. Germline CDR1 and CDR2: MNHNS and SASEGT. The CDR3 runs to 13 residues. CDR3 sequence reads: CASSGLDSSEAFF. The CDR3 bases are TGTGCCAGCAGTGGACTCGACAGTAGTGAAGCTTTCTTT.

This clonotype appeared many times. The V and J genes are TRBV11-2 and TRBJ2-7; 10 bases line up with TRBD2. Trimming at V came to 0 bases and at J to 2 bases, leaving 16 bases not matched to a gene. The length of the CDR3 is 20 residues. Per the germline V gene, CDR1 is SGHAT and CDR2 is FQNNGV. CDR3 sequence (DNA): TGTGCCAGCAGCTTAGACGTCCCGGGACTAGCGTCTCGAAACGCCTACGAGCAGTACTTC. It is translated as CASSLDVPGLASRNAYEQYF.